This T cell receptor beta chain was retrieved from a study of blood T cell repertoires in COVID-19. Whole-study context: Donors in the United States, Italy and Spain gave samples during acute or convalescent COVID-19. Nucleic acid was either cDNA or gDNA, and it came from T cells, B-cell-depleted T cells, or PBMCs.

Authors' data handling: Estimation of nucleated cell counts was performed using reference gene primer amplification. The protocol was immunoSEQ multiplex PCR, while the TCRdb copy is restricted to in-frame clones and leaves out a portion. V and J calls plus clone size are reproduced from that table; the DNA served to infer D and trimming. The profile shows fewer than 150,000 clones, 75% to 90% of them singletons. The sequence was collected from a human donor in a cohort sampled during active COVID-19. The sequenced sample was peripheral blood.

The CDR3 loop is CASSQGQNTGELFF. The DNA for the CDR3 is TGCGCCAGCAGCCAGGGACAGAACACCGGGGAGCTGTTTTTT. J is TRBJ2-2 and V is TRBV5-1; the D gene is possibly TRBD1 (6 bases). Germline-derived CDR1 and CDR2 are SGHRS and YFSETQ. Trimming pared 4 bases from V and 1 base from J, leaving 8 bases between. The CDR3 length is 14 residues.